Following are 14 T cell receptor beta chains from one sample sequenced in a study of T cell responses to AZD1222 COVID-19 vaccine. Assay used: immunoSEQ multiplex PCR; TCRdb lists only in-frame clones, some missing. The sample gives under 100,000 clones, roughly 88% of which show up once; around 10% is in the top ten. The material was peripheral blood, obtained 28 days after the second AZD1222 dose. Every receptor here comes from an adult who received the AZD1222 COVID-19 vaccine.

This CDR3 reads CASSRHRDSNQPQHF. The CDR3, as DNA: TGTGCCAGCAGTCGTCACAGGGATAGCAATCAGCCCCAGCATTTT. This chain uses TRBV6-2 or TRBV6-3 with TRBJ1-5; D possibly corresponds to TRBD1 (6 bases). V was pared by 5 bases and J by 0 bases, with 11 bases between. The CDR3 consists of 15 residues. The germline CDR1 and CDR2 sequences are MNHEY and SVGEGT.

J is TRBJ1-2 and V is TRBV19; no reliable D call. The germline CDR1 and CDR2 sequences are LNHDA and SQIVND (reference sequence). Trimming cost V 5 bases and J 8 bases, with 18 bases left between them. The CDR3 has 14 residues. This CDR3 reads CASSPTPGVLGYTF. CDR3 in DNA: TGTGCCAGTAGTCCGACGCCCGGGGTGTTGGGCTACACCTTC. Full variable domain (missing parts from reference TRBV19 and TRBJ1-2): DGGITQSPKYLFRKEGQNVTLSCEQNLNHDAMYWYRQDPGQGLRLIYYSQIVNDFQKGDIAEGYSVSREKKESFPLTVTSAQKNPTAFYLCASSPTPGVLGYTFGSGTRLTVV.

V and J are TRBV11-3 and TRBJ1-4; possible D gene TRBD1, 6 bases. The V and J ends lost 3 bases and 2 bases respectively, with 10 bases between them. The CDR3 length is 15 residues. Germline V gene data show CDR1 as SGHNT and CDR2 as YENEEA. DNA of the CDR3: TGTGCCAGCAGCTTTAAGAGGGGGACTAATGAAAAACTGTTTTTT. Translating it yields CASSFKRGTNEKLFF. Full variable domain (outside the CDR3, taken from reference TRBV11-3 and TRBJ1-4): EAGVVQSPRYKIIEKKQPVAFWCNPISGHNTLYWYLQNLGQGPELLIRYENEEAVDDSQLPKDRFSAERLKGVDSTLKIQPAELGDSAVYLCASSFKRGTNEKLFFGSGTQLSVL.

This chain uses TRBV5-5 with TRBJ2-7; D call uncertain. In germline, CDR1 is SGHKS, CDR2 YYEKEE (reference sequence). The CDR3 has 13 amino acids. Trimming shortened V by 1 base and J by 3 bases, and 8 bases separated the two germline ends. The CDR3 sequence is CASSLTASYEQYV. The CDR3 DNA is TGTGCCAGCAGCTTGACAGCGAGCTACGAGCAGTACGTC.

The V gene is TRBV5-1, the J gene TRBJ2-1; D is undetermined. Germline CDR1 reads SGHRS; CDR2 reads YFSETQ. The length of the CDR3 is 13 residues. The V end was cut by 2 bases, the J end by 6 bases, with 9 bases between. CDR3 in DNA: TGCGCCAGCAGCTTTCAGGACGGCAATGAGCAGTTCTTC. Its translation is CASSFQDGNEQFF.

The gene calls are TRBV19 and TRBJ1-2; D perhaps matches TRBD1 (6 bases). The V gene's germline CDR1 is LNHDA and CDR2 SQIVND (reference sequence). Between the trimmed V and J ends, which lost 6 bases and 4 bases, there was a span of 12 bases. The CDR3 has 13 residues. The CDR3 nucleotides are TGTGCCAGTAGCCCGACAGGCATCTATGGCTACACCTTC. Its translation is CASSPTGIYGYTF.

The chain couples TRBV5-4 to TRBJ1-1; 8 positions match TRBD1. This CDR3 spans 16 amino acids. Trimming at V came to 2 bases and at J to 0 bases, leaving 6 bases not matched to a gene. Germline assignment: CDR1 SGHNT and CDR2 YYREEE (reference sequence). CDR3 loop: CASSFGTGKMNTEAFF. The CDR3, as DNA: TGTGCCAGCAGCTTTGGGACAGGCAAAATGAACACTGAAGCTTTCTTT.

Judged by abundance, this clone is medium-sized. The chain links TRBV29-1 to TRBJ2-7, with TRBD1 identical over 9 bases. Looked up from germline, CDR1 is SQVTM and CDR2 is ANQGSEA. The length of the CDR3 is 14 residues. V gave up 1 base and J gave up 3 bases; unmatched junction bases: 4. The CDR3 DNA is TGCAGCGTTGAAGGGACAGGGGCCATCTACGAGCAGTACTTC. Its translation is CSVEGTGAIYEQYF.

This sequence joins TRBV7-2 and TRBJ2-5; D is unclear. V shed 1 base and J shed 4 bases, with 13 bases lying between them. This CDR3 is built from 15 residues. Germline lookup yields CDR1 SGHTA and CDR2 FQGNSA. The CDR3 region has the DNA TGTGCCAGCAGCTTAGACGGGCCTCGGTTAGAGACCCAGTACTTC. It codes for CASSLDGPRLETQYF.

The V call is TRBV28, the J call TRBJ1-2; D is unclear. Trimming left V 5 bases short and J 4 bases short, with 11 bases between. Germline CDR1 MDHEN, CDR2 SYDVKM. This CDR3 has 13 amino acids. CDR3 sequence (DNA): TGTGCCAGCAGTCCCCAGGTCCTCTATGGCTACACCTTC. This codes for CASSPQVLYGYTF.

V usage is TRBV5-6 and J usage is TRBJ1-4; 10 bases are shared with TRBD1. The CDR3 has 15 amino acids. Germline V gene sequence: CDR1 SGHDT, CDR2 YYEEEE. The ends lost 4 bases at V and 5 bases at J; junction bases unmatched: 5. CDR3 protein: CASSPTGGGNEKLFF. As DNA, the CDR3 is TGTGCCAGCAGCCCGACAGGGGGCGGGAATGAAAAACTGTTTTTT.

The V gene is TRBV14, the J gene TRBJ1-2; D gene unclear. Per the germline V gene, CDR1 is SGHDN and CDR2 is FVKESK. This CDR3 contains 13 residues. Trimming left V 1 base short and J 7 bases short, with 10 bases between. CDR3 in DNA: TGTGCCAGCAGCCAAGTTGGGCGTTTTGGCTACACCTTC. Residues: CASSQVGRFGYTF.

J is TRBJ2-5 and V is TRBV11-2; perhaps TRBD1 as D (5 bases). CDR3 length: 13 amino acids. Trimming cost V 5 bases and J 6 bases, with 13 bases left between them. Germline V lookup: CDR1 SGHAT, CDR2 FQNNGV. The DNA for the CDR3 is TGTGCCAGCAGCGTCAGGGATAAGAAGACCCAGTACTTC. Encoded protein: CASSVRDKKTQYF. The complete variable domain, with remaining parts taken from reference TRBV11-2 and TRBJ2-5, reads EAGVAQSPRYKIIEKRQSVAFWCNPISGHATLYWYQQILGQGPKLLIQFQNNGVVDDSQLPKDRFSAERLKGVDSTLKIQPAKLEDSAVYLCASSVRDKKTQYFGPGTRLLVL.

The chain couples TRBV3-1 (or the pseudogene TRBV3-2) to TRBJ1-1; D is ambiguous. Germline lookup yields CDR1 LGHDT and CDR2 YNNKEL (reference sequence). The CDR3 totals 13 residues. Trimming shortened V by 4 bases and J by 1 base, and 7 bases separated the two germline ends. In nucleotides, the CDR3 is TGTGCCAGCAGCCGTGCCGGGAACACTGAAGCTTTCTTT. It translates to CASSRAGNTEAFF.